Following are 18 T cell receptor beta chains from one sample sequenced in a study of early T cells in non-severe SARS-CoV-2 infection. TCRdb reanalysed the 5' RACE reads using MiXCR and keeps one entry per CDR3 protein. Among around 67,000 distinct CDR3 sequences listed, around an eighth were seen once. Sequencing input: whole blood. The receptors were gathered from an adult who was a healthcare worker with PCR-confirmed SARS-CoV-2 infection or an uninfected control (not recorded which).

At least ten counts were recorded for this clonotype. The chain has TRBV28 and TRBJ2-3, with TRBD2 matching over 11 bases. Germline V gene sequence: CDR1 MDHEN, CDR2 SYDVKM. After removal of 5 bases from V and 4 bases from J, the junction contained 20 bases not matched to a gene. CDR3 length: 20 amino acids. CDR3 in amino acids: CASSPPTSGVPVEFPDTQYF. The CDR3, as DNA: TGTGCCAGCAGTCCCCCGACTAGCGGGGTGCCCGTGGAGTTCCCAGATACGCAGTATTTT. The variable domain in full, completed from reference TRBV28 and TRBJ2-3, reads DVKVTQSSRYLVKRTGEKVFLECVQDMDHENMFWYRQDPGLGLRLIYFSYDVKMKEKGDIPEGYSVSREKKERFSLILESASTNQTSMYLCASSPPTSGVPVEFPDTQYFGPGTRLTVL.

The V gene is TRBV5-6, the J gene TRBJ2-7, with 11 nucleotides matching TRBD1. This CDR3 has 14 amino acids. After removal of 3 bases from V and 2 bases from J, the junction contained 1 base not matched to a gene. Per germline, CDR1 SGHDT and CDR2 YYEEEE. In DNA form, the CDR3 reads TGTGCCAGCAGCTGGGGACAGGGGGCCTACGAGCAGTACTTC. Translating gives CASSWGQGAYEQYF.

This clonotype was counted at least ten times. This chain connects TRBV11-2 to TRBJ2-3, with D possibly being TRBD2 (5 bases). The CDR3 spans 16 residues. CDR1 is SGHAT, CDR2 FQNNGV, per germline. Trimming took off 5 bases at V and 2 bases at J, with 17 bases between the two ends. CDR3 bases: TGTGCCAGCAGCCTCTCTAGCAGATCCTTCACAGATACGCAGTATTTT. As protein: CASSLSSRSFTDTQYF.

Of note for this clonotype: This may arise from a read error, as a much more abundant clone is one base away. This sequence joins TRBV12-3 or TRBV12-4 and TRBJ2-7; D is ambiguous. V was cut by 0 bases and J by 2 bases, with 5 bases left in between. This CDR3 has 13 residues. CDR3 loop: CASSLALTYEQYF. The DNA of the CDR3 is TGTGCCAGCAGTTTAGCGCTGACCTACGAGCAGTACTTC.

This clonotype was recorded many times. The CDR3 loop reads CASSQDTTPTKNIQYF. The CDR3 bases are TGCGCCAGCAGCCAAGACACTACACCAACCAAAAACATTCAGTACTTC. V and J are TRBV4-3 and TRBJ2-4, with D uncertain. This CDR3 has 16 amino acids. The V and J ends lost 0 bases and 2 bases respectively, with 11 bases between them. Germline V gene data show CDR1 as LGHNA and CDR2 as YSLEER.

This clonotype was seen ten or more times. The J gene is TRBJ2-1, the V gene TRBV20-1; D is undetermined. The CDR3 totals 16 residues. Germline V gene sequence: CDR1 DFQATT, CDR2 SNEGSKA (reference sequence). V shed 0 bases and J shed 1 base, with 13 bases lying between them. The CDR3 coding sequence is TGCAGTGCTAGAGATCCGGCACGAGTTTCCTACAATGAGCAGTTCTTC. Its translation: CSARDPARVSYNEQFF.

This clonotype was found many times. This chain uses TRBV7-2 with TRBJ2-5; D is uncertain. V was clipped by 1 base and J by 5 bases, with 8 bases between them. Germline assignment: CDR1 SGHTA and CDR2 FQGNSA. This CDR3 spans 13 amino acids. CDR3 loop: CASSLVVTETQYF. Here the CDR3 DNA reads TGTGCCAGCAGCTTAGTTGTAACGGAGACCCAGTACTTC.

This clonotype was seen repeatedly, ten times or more. This chain uses TRBV6-2 or TRBV6-3 with TRBJ1-5, with no clear D. With 3 bases removed from V and 0 bases from J, the gap between germline ends came to 9 bases. Germline V gene lookup returns CDR1 MNHEY and CDR2 SVGEGT. The CDR3 length is 15 residues. CDR3 region: CASSYLFHSNQPQHF. CDR3 coding DNA: TGTGCCAGCAGTTATCTCTTCCATAGCAATCAGCCCCAGCATTTT.

This clonotype has a handful of counts. The rearrangement joins TRBV6-6 to TRBJ2-3, with D perhaps given as TRBD1 or TRBD2 (5 bases each). Deletions cut 2 bases from V and 2 bases from J, with 14 bases between. This CDR3 spans 16 amino acids. The germline gives CDR1 MNHNY, CDR2 SVGAGI (reference sequence). As DNA, the CDR3 is TGTGCCAGCAGTTACCACCGGGACGGAACCACAGATACGCAGTATTTT. As protein: CASSYHRDGTTDTQYF.

This clonotype has a count of ten or more. V usage is TRBV2 and J usage is TRBJ1-5; D possibly corresponds to TRBD1 (6 bases). Germline V gene data show CDR1 as SNHLY and CDR2 as FYNNEI. V was clipped by 7 bases and J by 5 bases, with 12 bases between them. This CDR3 contains 13 residues. CDR3 residues: CASKGGLDQPQHF. The CDR3, as DNA: TGTGCCAGCAAGGGGGGCTTGGATCAGCCCCAGCATTTT. Full variable domain (missing parts from reference TRBV2 and TRBJ1-5): EPEVTQTPSHQVTQMGQEVILRCVPISNHLYFYWYRQILGQKVEFLVSFYNNEISEKSEIFDDQFSVERPDGSNFTLKIRSTKLEDSAMYFCASKGGLDQPQHFGDGTRLSIL.

This clonotype was seen at least ten times. The CDR3 coding sequence is TGTGCCTGGAGTGACATGTGGACTAGCGGGAGTCGCAATGAGCAGTTCTTC. Protein sequence: CAWSDMWTSGSRNEQFF. The chain uses TRBV30 and TRBJ2-1; 13 bases agree with TRBD2. V lost 1 base, J lost 6 bases, and 9 bases stayed unmatched. The CDR3 spans 17 residues. CDR1 is GTSNPN, CDR2 SVGIG, per germline (reference sequence).

This clonotype was observed many times. This chain connects TRBV5-1 to TRBJ2-3, with a possible D match to TRBD1 (6 bases). Germline CDR1 SGHRS, CDR2 YFSETQ. CDR3 length equals 14 residues. Trimming took 2 bases from V and 3 from J, leaving 10 bases between them. CDR3 sequence: CASSFRQATDTQYF. DNA for the CDR3: TGCGCCAGCAGCTTCCGACAGGCTACAGATACGCAGTATTTT.

This clonotype appeared many times. The chain links TRBV28 to TRBJ1-2, with a weak D call TRBD1 (5 bases). Trimming pared 6 bases from V and 3 bases from J, leaving 20 bases between. Germline lookup yields CDR1 MDHEN and CDR2 SYDVKM. This CDR3 has 16 amino acids. The CDR3 sequence: CASSSPAGGEDYGYTF. The CDR3 nucleotides are TGTGCCAGCAGCTCCCCGGCGGGGGGGGAGGACTATGGCTACACCTTC.

This chain joins TRBV18 and TRBJ1-2, with D tentatively TRBD1 (6 bases). The V gene lost 4 bases and the J gene lost 5 bases, with 26 bases spanning the gap. The CDR3 is made up of 18 amino acids. In germline, CDR1 is KGHSH, CDR2 LQKENI. The DNA of the CDR3 is TGTGCCAGCTCACTCCTCCAACCAAGGGGGTTGGGATCGTATGGCTACACCTTC. Translation: CASSLLQPRGLGSYGYTF.

In this sample, this clonotype turned up a few times. V is TRBV9 and J is TRBJ2-3; perhaps TRBD1 as D (5 bases). This CDR3 is built from 13 residues. V was trimmed by 4 bases and J by 5 bases, leaving 11 bases between them. Germline CDR1 SGDLS, CDR2 YYNGEE. CDR3 sequence reads: CASSPGWGDTQYF. The CDR3, as DNA: TGTGCCAGCAGCCCAGGGTGGGGAGATACGCAGTATTTT. Full variable domain (remainder filled in from reference TRBV9 and TRBJ2-3): DSGVTQTPKHLITATGQRVTLRCSPRSGDLSVYWYQQSLDQGLQFLIQYYNGEERAKGNILERFSAQQFPDLHSELNLSSLELGDSALYFCASSPGWGDTQYFGPGTRLTVL.

This clonotype has more than one count but fewer than ten. The J gene is TRBJ2-5, the V gene TRBV29-1; D ambiguous. The CDR3 extends over 11 amino acids. CDR1 SQVTM and CDR2 ANQGSEA come from the germline V gene. V shed 7 bases and J shed 7 bases, with 13 bases lying between them. The DNA of the CDR3 is TGCAGCGCCGGACGGACGATGACCCAGTACTTC. Translating it yields CSAGRTMTQYF.

There are many counts of this clonotype. CDR3 in DNA: TGTGCCAGCAGCTTAGAACAGGGTTATGAGCAGTTCTTC. Residues: CASSLEQGYEQFF. This rearrangement joins TRBV7-8 to TRBJ2-1; weak D call: TRBD1 (6 bases). Germline V gene lookup returns CDR1 SGHVS and CDR2 FQNEAQ. The CDR3 has 13 amino acids. V lost 1 base and J lost 8, with 9 bases in between.

J is TRBJ2-1 and V is TRBV27, with D possibly TRBD1 on 6 matching bases. The CDR3 has 18 amino acids. V lost 3 bases, J lost 6 bases, and 24 bases lay in between. CDR1 and CDR2 (germline): MNHEY, SMNVEV (reference sequence). CDR3 DNA sequence: TGTGCCAGCAGTTTTCAGCCGGGACATCCCCTAGGAGTCAATGAGCAGTTCTTC. This sequence encodes CASSFQPGHPLGVNEQFF.